These T cell receptor beta chains were read from a single sample in a study of Graves' ophthalmopathy and Graves' hyperthyroidism. A single record per CDR3 protein comes from TCRdb applying MiXCR to the multiplex PCR reads. The repertoire holds 500,000 to 700,000 distinct CDR3 sequences, with roughly 40% as singletons. Sequencing used peripheral blood or thyroid tissue (not recorded which). The receptors originated from an adult man with Graves' hyperthyroidism. Each CDR3 is given with its conserved first and last residue.

TRBV9	CASSVRGASGNTIYF
TRBV15	CATSRGGSDTQYF
TRBV29-1	CSGAGGSYEQYF
TRBV20-1	CSAREIGLPQHF
TRBV20-1	CSAREELFF
TRBV5-1	CASSLFRTAANYGYTF
TRBV7-6	CASSPRVVGQETQYF
TRBV4-1	CASSQGSSGGWYEQYF
TRBV5-4	CASLEAGTDTQYF
TRBV24-1	CATSSSGRETQYF
TRBV7-9	CASSWLRGVGEQFF
TRBV2	CASSSGLAGKRGETQYF
TRBV29-1	CSVLTPPYEQYF
TRBV5-6	CASSVSGGTYNEQYF
TRBV20-1	CSARQVDRASYEQYF
TRBV6-5	CASSTSSSGNSPLHF
TRBV7-3	CASSFAGLNTEKLFF
TRBV30	CAWSVNLGETQYF
TRBV20-1	CSASSLGLNTEAFF
TRBV19	CASSIRVDNQPQHF
TRBV5-1	CASSLAAGNTEAFF
TRBV12-3/TRBV12-4	CASSFLGPTLNEQFF
TRBV11-2	CASSLERKGAYGYTF
TRBV7-8	CASSLALYSSGNTIYF
TRBV24-1	CATGTGELGQPQHF
TRBV6-5	CASSHQGDYGYTF
TRBV7-4	CASSFAGTHSVGYTF
TRBV7-2	CASNFTTRGVTGELFF
TRBV2	CASSEGQTNTGEQYF
TRBV12-3/TRBV12-4	CASVEAGGDTQYF
TRBV12-3/TRBV12-4	CASSFGLGLKTEAFF
TRBV11-2	CASSLESFVRGNSPLHF
TRBV20-1	CSASPTGAYGYTF
TRBV7-9	CASSHLGDYGYTF
TRBV2	CASRHRGTSAQETQYF
TRBV25-1	CATREAGELFF
TRBV20-1	CSARGARGGSSNQPQHF
TRBV12-3/TRBV12-4	CASSDRLAGPSYEQYF
TRBV4-1	CASSQEGGYTEAFF
TRBV7-8	CASSQTRLVTGELFF
TRBV10-3	CASSRGGDTSYEQYF
TRBV11-3	CASSGTVTGELFF
TRBV20-1	CSARGGNSPLHF
TRBV5-8	CASSLDGLMNTEAFF
TRBV20-1	CSAIQGTASLLGGTQYF
TRBV10-3	CASSYGDRGEKLFF
TRBV7-8	CASSLADRQPQHF
TRBV20-1	CSAAPGQGTWTQYF
TRBV15	CATSSEERETQYF